This is a list of T cell receptor beta chains from one sample in a study of blood T cell repertoires in COVID-19. Profiled with immunoSEQ multiplex PCR; TCRdb holds only in-frame clones, not every one. The table shows about 320,000 clones, with roughly nine tenths occurring only once. Sample: PBMCs or T cells enriched from blood (not recorded which). All receptors come from a woman in her thirties who had recovered from COVID-19. The CDR3 runs from the conserved cysteine through the conserved F or W. Each record gives: J gene, V gene, clone size, CDR3 length, D gene, CDR3 DNA, CDR3 protein. A D gene is named only where the DNA matches it firmly. Size is stated for part of the rows, as once, few or many counts, or as a class when the clone is expanded.

J: TRBJ1-1
V: TRBV7-9
size: -
length: 15
D: -
DNA: TGTGCCAGCAGCTTAACCTTTCGAGGGGGCACTGAAGCTTTCTTT
CDR3: CASSLTFRGGTEAFF

J: TRBJ2-2
V: TRBV13
size: medium-sized
length: 15
D: TRBD1
DNA: TGTGCCAGCAGCGCCTCCGGGACAGGTTCCCGGGAGCTGTTTTTT
CDR3: CASSASGTGSRELFF

J: TRBJ1-1
V: TRBV11-2
size: -
length: 15
D: -
DNA: TGTGCCAGCAGCACCCGGGGGGGTTTGGGCACTGAAGCTTTCTTT
CDR3: CASSTRGGLGTEAFF

J: TRBJ1-3
V: TRBV30
size: -
length: 15
D: TRBD1
DNA: TGTGCCTGGGGCCTACAGGGGCGGTTTGGAAACACCATATATTTT
CDR3: CAWGLQGRFGNTIYF

J: TRBJ1-2
V: TRBV19
size: once
length: 14
D: TRBD1
DNA: TGTGCCAGTAGTAAGGACAGGGGGCTCTATGGCTACACCTTC
CDR3: CASSKDRGLYGYTF

J: TRBJ1-5
V: TRBV2
size: -
length: 18
D: -
DNA: TGTGCCAGCAGCGAACTCGGGACACCCTACGCGGGCAATCAGCCCCAGCATTTT
CDR3: CASSELGTPYAGNQPQHF

J: TRBJ1-2
V: TRBV19
size: -
length: 15
D: TRBD1
DNA: TGTGCCAGTAGTACGGACAGGGGTCGGGCCTATGGCTACACCTTC
CDR3: CASSTDRGRAYGYTF

J: TRBJ1-2
V: TRBV5-1
size: -
length: 13
D: TRBD1
DNA: TGCGCCAGCAGCATGGGACAGACATATGGCTACACCTTC
CDR3: CASSMGQTYGYTF

J: TRBJ2-3
V: TRBV4-1
size: -
length: 13
D: TRBD1
DNA: TGCGCCAGCAGCCAAGGGGACAGGGAAAGGGAGTATTTT
CDR3: CASSQGDREREYF

J: TRBJ1-5
V: TRBV27
size: -
length: 15
D: -
DNA: TGTGCCAGCAGTTACACAGGGCTGAGCAATCAGCCCCAGCATTTT
CDR3: CASSYTGLSNQPQHF

J: TRBJ1-1
V: TRBV18
size: -
length: 15
D: -
DNA: TGTGCCAGCTCACCATTGGAGGGTTTGAGGACTGAAGCTTTCTTT
CDR3: CASSPLEGLRTEAFF

J: TRBJ1-1
V: TRBV6-5
size: few
length: 14
D: TRBD1
DNA: TGTGCCAGCAGTTCTCTCGGGACAGGCACTGAAGCTTTCTTT
CDR3: CASSSLGTGTEAFF

J: TRBJ1-5
V: TRBV6-2/TRBV6-3
size: -
length: 17
D: TRBD1
DNA: TGTGCCAGCAGTTACTCGCGGGGACAGGGGGAATCTCGGCCCCAGCATTTT
CDR3: CASSYSRGQGESRPQHF

J: TRBJ2-3
V: TRBV9
size: -
length: 15
D: -
DNA: TGTGCCAGCAGCCTCTCAGGGCCAGTGACAGATACGCAGTATTTT
CDR3: CASSLSGPVTDTQYF

J: TRBJ1-2
V: TRBV5-6
size: few
length: 15
D: TRBD1
DNA: TGTGCCAGCAGCCGAGACAGGGTCGGTATATATGGCTACACCTTC
CDR3: CASSRDRVGIYGYTF

J: TRBJ2-7
V: TRBV4-3
size: -
length: 13
D: -
DNA: TGCGCCAGCAGCCAAGATTTGGGGGGCGAGCAGTACTTC
CDR3: CASSQDLGGEQYF

J: TRBJ2-6
V: TRBV5-1
size: once
length: 16
D: -
DNA: TGCGCCAGCAGCTTGGTTGGAGGGACTGGGGCCAACGTCCTGACTTTC
CDR3: CASSLVGGTGANVLTF

J: TRBJ2-3
V: TRBV7-3
size: -
length: 13
D: -
DNA: TGTGCCAGCAGCTTAATTCTTCGGGATACGCAGTATTTT
CDR3: CASSLILRDTQYF

J: TRBJ1-5
V: TRBV2
size: once
length: 17
D: TRBD1
DNA: TGTGCCAGCAGTGAGGCGGGACAGACGTATAGCAATCAGCCCCAGCATTTT
CDR3: CASSEAGQTYSNQPQHF

J: TRBJ1-1
V: TRBV5-1
size: -
length: 14
D: -
DNA: TGCGCCAGCAGCCCGGGACAATCTAGATCTGAAGCTTTCTTT
CDR3: CASSPGQSRSEAFF

J: TRBJ1-1
V: TRBV6-6
size: -
length: 15
D: TRBD1
DNA: TGTGCCAGCACAGTATCGGGACAGGGTTTCACTGAAGCTTTCTTT
CDR3: CASTVSGQGFTEAFF

J: TRBJ2-7
V: TRBV11-1
size: -
length: 14
D: -
DNA: TGTGCCAGCAGCTTATCCGACAGCCTTTACGAGCAGTACTTC
CDR3: CASSLSDSLYEQYF